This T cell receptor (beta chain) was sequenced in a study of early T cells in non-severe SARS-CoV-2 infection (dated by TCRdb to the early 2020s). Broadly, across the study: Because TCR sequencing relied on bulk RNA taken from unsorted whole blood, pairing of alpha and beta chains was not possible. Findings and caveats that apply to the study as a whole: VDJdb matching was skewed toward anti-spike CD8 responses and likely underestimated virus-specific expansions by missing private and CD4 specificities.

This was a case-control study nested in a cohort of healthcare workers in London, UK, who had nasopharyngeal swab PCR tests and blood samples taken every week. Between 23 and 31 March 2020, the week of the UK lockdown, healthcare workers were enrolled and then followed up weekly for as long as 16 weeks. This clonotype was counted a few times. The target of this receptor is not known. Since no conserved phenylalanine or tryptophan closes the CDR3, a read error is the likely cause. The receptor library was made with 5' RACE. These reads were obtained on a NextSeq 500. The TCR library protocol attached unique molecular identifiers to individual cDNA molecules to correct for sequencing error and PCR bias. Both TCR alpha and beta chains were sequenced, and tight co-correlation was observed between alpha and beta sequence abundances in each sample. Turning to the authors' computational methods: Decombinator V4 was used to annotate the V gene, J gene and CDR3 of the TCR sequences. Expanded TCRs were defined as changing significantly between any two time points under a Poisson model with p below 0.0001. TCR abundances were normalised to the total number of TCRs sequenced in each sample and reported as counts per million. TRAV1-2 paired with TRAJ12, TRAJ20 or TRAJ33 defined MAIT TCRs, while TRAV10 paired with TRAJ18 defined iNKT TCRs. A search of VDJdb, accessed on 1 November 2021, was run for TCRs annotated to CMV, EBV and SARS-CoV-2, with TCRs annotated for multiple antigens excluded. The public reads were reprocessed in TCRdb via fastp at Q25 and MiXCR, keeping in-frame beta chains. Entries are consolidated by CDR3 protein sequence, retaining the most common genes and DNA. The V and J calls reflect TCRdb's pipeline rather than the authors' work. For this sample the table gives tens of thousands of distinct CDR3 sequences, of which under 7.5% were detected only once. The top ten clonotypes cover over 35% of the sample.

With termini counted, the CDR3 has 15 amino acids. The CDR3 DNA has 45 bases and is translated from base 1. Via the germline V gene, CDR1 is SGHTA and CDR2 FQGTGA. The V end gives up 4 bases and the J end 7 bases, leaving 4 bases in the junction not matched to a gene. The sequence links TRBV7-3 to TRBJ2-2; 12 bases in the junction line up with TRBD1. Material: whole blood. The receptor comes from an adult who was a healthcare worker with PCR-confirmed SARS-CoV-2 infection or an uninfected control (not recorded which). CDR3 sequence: CASSSGTGGFGELFS. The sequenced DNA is TGTGCCAGCAGCTCCGGGACAGGGGGCTTCGGGGAGCTGTTTTCT.